What follows are 6 T cell receptor beta chains derived from one specimen sequenced in a study of chemoradiotherapy in HPV16-positive cancers. Profiled with immunoSEQ multiplex PCR; TCRdb holds only in-frame clones, not every one. The sample holds roughly 6,800 clones, 71% seen once. This material consisted of tumor tissue, taken from a patient who underwent chemoradiotherapy. Receptor source: a human donor with HPV-associated anogenital cancer.

The CDR3 nucleotides read TGTGCCAGCTCACTCGACAGGGCTGGGGCCAACGTCCTGACTTTC. This translates into CASSLDRAGANVLTF. The chain has TRBV18 and TRBJ2-6; TRBD1 aligns across 7 bases. Germline V gene sequence: CDR1 KGHSH, CDR2 LQKENI. The CDR3 is 15 amino acids. V trimming: 4 bases; J trimming: 2 bases; junction bases outside the gene matches: 2. Supplemented by reference TRBV18 and TRBJ2-6, the full variable domain reads NAGVMQNPRHLVRRRGQEARLRCSPMKGHSHVYWYRQLPEEGLKFMVYLQKENIIDESGMPKERFSAEFPKEGPSILRIQQVVRGDSAAYFCASSLDRAGANVLTFGAGSRLTVL.

The genes are TRBV5-5 and TRBJ1-5; 9 bases map to TRBD1. The CDR3 is made up of 14 amino acids. J gave up 11 bases and V 0 bases, and 6 bases lay outside the gene matches. Per germline, CDR1 SGHKS and CDR2 YYEKEE (reference sequence). CDR3 residues: CASSLEQGAGTQHF. The DNA of the CDR3 is TGTGCCAGCAGCTTGGAACAGGGGGCCGGCACCCAGCATTTT.

Turning to this clone: Different DNA sequences within this sample yield the same CDR3. The V gene is TRBV7-2, the J gene TRBJ2-7; 16 nucleotides agree with TRBD2. The V segment lost 2 bases and the J segment 7 bases; nucleotides outside the gene matches: 8. Germline V gene lookup returns CDR1 SGHTA and CDR2 FQGNSA. This CDR3 contains 17 residues. The CDR3, as DNA: TGTGCCAGCAGCTTACCCGGGACTAGCGGGAGGGCCCGGGAGCAGTACTTC. This gives the protein CASSLPGTSGRAREQYF.

The chain has TRBV4-1 and TRBJ2-3, with a possible D match to TRBD1 (6 bases). Per germline, CDR1 MGHRA and CDR2 YSYEKL. The V end lost 0 bases, the J end lost 0 bases, and 10 bases lay between the germline ends. The CDR3 is 16 residues long. The CDR3 region is CASSQDSGASTDTQYF. The CDR3 DNA sequence: TGCGCCAGCAGCCAAGATTCAGGGGCGAGCACAGATACGCAGTATTTT.

This clone was found a few times. The chain is built from TRBV2 and TRBJ1-6, with 7 positions matching TRBD1. The CDR3 length is 14 residues. Germline values: CDR1 SNHLY, CDR2 FYNNEI. Trimming at V came to 7 bases and at J to 4 bases, leaving 4 bases not matched to a gene. In DNA, the CDR3 is TGTGCCAGCATCTCACAGGGGTATAATTCACCCCTCCACTTT. Its protein is CASISQGYNSPLHF.

This chain uses TRBV5-1 with TRBJ2-7; D gene ambiguous. Germline-derived CDR1 and CDR2 are SGHRS and YFSETQ. Trimming shortened V by 2 bases and J by 3 bases, and 3 bases separated the two germline ends. The CDR3 extends over 11 amino acids. This chain's CDR3 is CASSFDYEQYF. The CDR3 DNA sequence: TGCGCCAGCAGCTTCGACTACGAGCAGTACTTC.